These T cell receptor beta chains were read from a single sample in a study of CD8 T cells in Susac syndrome. Each CDR3 protein gets one entry after TCRdb re-called the immunoSEQ multiplex PCR reads with MiXCR. Here the sample spans some 180,000 distinct CDR3 sequences, 91% being singletons. Sequencing input: CD4+ T cells from PBMCs. Receptors were obtained from a human donor with Susac syndrome. Each CDR3 is given with its conserved first and last residue. Each record gives: D gene, V gene, J gene, clone size, CDR3 protein, CDR3 DNA. A D gene is named only where the DNA matches it firmly. Expanded clones are given a class, and other clones once, few, many or no size at all.

D: TRBD2; V: TRBV3-1; J: TRBJ2-7; size: NA; CDR3: CASRLTSGDYEQYF; DNA: TGTGCCAGCAGGTTAACTAGCGGCGACTACGAGCAGTACTTC
D: NA; V: TRBV7-3; J: TRBJ2-5; size: NA; CDR3: CASSLGGLARETQYF; DNA: TGTGCCAGCAGCCTCGGGGGGCTAGCCCGGGAGACCCAGTACTTC
D: TRBD1; V: TRBV27; J: TRBJ1-1; size: NA; CDR3: CASSSDRRGPEAFF; DNA: TGTGCCAGCAGTTCGGACAGGAGGGGACCTGAAGCTTTCTTT
D: NA; V: TRBV30; J: TRBJ1-1; size: NA; CDR3: CAWSVPGVGVTEAFF; DNA: TGTGCCTGGAGTGTACCCGGGGTGGGGGTCACTGAAGCTTTCTTT
D: TRBD2; V: TRBV6-1; J: TRBJ2-1; size: NA; CDR3: CASRTSGRSTLTYNEQFF; DNA: TGTGCCAGCAGAACTAGCGGGAGGTCCACACTGACATACAATGAGCAGTTCTTC
D: NA; V: TRBV4-2; J: TRBJ2-1; size: NA; CDR3: CASSQGTLAIRSYNEQFF; DNA: TGTGCCAGCAGCCAAGGGACTTTAGCCATTAGATCCTACAATGAGCAGTTCTTC
D: NA; V: TRBV20-1; J: TRBJ1-4; size: NA; CDR3: CSARSTGGEKLFF; DNA: TGCAGTGCTAGATCTACAGGAGGCGAAAAACTGTTTTTT
D: TRBD2; V: TRBV5-1; J: TRBJ2-1; size: NA; CDR3: CASSRESGGGYNEQFF; DNA: TGCGCCAGCAGCAGAGAGAGCGGGGGAGGATACAATGAGCAGTTCTTC
D: NA; V: TRBV28; J: TRBJ2-7; size: NA; CDR3: CASSLGGSYEQYF; DNA: TGTGCCAGCAGTTTAGGTGGCTCCTACGAGCAGTACTTC
D: NA; V: TRBV19; J: TRBJ2-3; size: NA; CDR3: CASSIYPSTDTQYF; DNA: TGTGCCAGTAGTATATACCCTAGCACAGATACGCAGTATTTT
D: TRBD2; V: TRBV18; J: TRBJ2-7; size: NA; CDR3: CASSPPTGGSYEQYF; DNA: TGTGCCAGCTCACCACCGACGGGGGGGTCCTACGAGCAGTACTTC
D: TRBD1; V: TRBV28; J: TRBJ1-4; size: NA; CDR3: CASFSGGDGEKLFF; DNA: TGTGCCAGCTTCTCAGGGGGGGACGGTGAAAAACTGTTTTTT
D: NA; V: TRBV6-5; J: TRBJ1-6; size: NA; CDR3: CASTYTSSYNSPLHF; DNA: TGTGCCAGCACCTATACCAGCTCCTATAATTCACCCCTCCACTTT
D: TRBD2; V: TRBV28; J: TRBJ2-7; size: NA; CDR3: CASSSFSTSGSYEQYF; DNA: TGTGCCAGCAGTTCCTTTTCGACTAGCGGGAGCTACGAGCAGTACTTC
D: NA; V: TRBV3-1; J: TRBJ2-7; size: once; CDR3: CASSQVLYEQYF; DNA: TGTGCCAGCAGCCAAGTGTTGTACGAGCAGTACTTC
D: NA; V: TRBV2; J: TRBJ2-3; size: NA; CDR3: CASYIDRIDTDTQYF; DNA: TGTGCCAGCTATATAGACAGGATTGACACAGATACGCAGTATTTT
D: NA; V: TRBV9; J: TRBJ2-7; size: NA; CDR3: CASSEGLLIYEQYF; DNA: TGTGCCAGCAGCGAGGGCCTGCTTATCTACGAGCAGTACTTC
D: TRBD1; V: TRBV5-1; J: TRBJ1-1; size: NA; CDR3: CASSPTTGGVTEAFF; DNA: TGCGCCAGCAGTCCTACGACAGGGGGGGTGACTGAAGCTTTCTTT
D: NA; V: TRBV6-5; J: TRBJ1-2; size: once; CDR3: CASSSPREGYTF; DNA: TGTGCCAGCAGCTCTCCCAGGGAGGGCTACACCTTC
D: TRBD2; V: TRBV5-1; J: TRBJ2-3; size: NA; CDR3: CASSLVASGGQDTQYF; DNA: TGCGCCAGCAGCTTGGTGGCTAGCGGGGGGCAAGATACGCAGTATTTT
D: TRBD1; V: TRBV10-3; J: TRBJ2-7; size: NA; CDR3: CASAGTGDNYEQYF; DNA: TGTGCCAGCGCCGGGACAGGGGATAACTACGAGCAGTACTTC
D: TRBD1; V: TRBV7-6; J: TRBJ1-6; size: NA; CDR3: CASSPNRDRLNSPLHF; DNA: TGTGCCAGCAGCCCCAACCGGGACAGGCTTAATTCACCCCTCCACTTT
D: NA; V: TRBV4-1; J: TRBJ2-5; size: NA; CDR3: CASSQGNPSGETQYF; DNA: TGCGCCAGCAGCCAAGGCAACCCGTCGGGGGAGACCCAGTACTTC
D: NA; V: TRBV6-6; J: TRBJ1-1; size: NA; CDR3: CASSYPPGQLNTEAFF; DNA: TGTGCCAGCAGTTATCCCCCAGGACAGCTGAACACTGAAGCTTTCTTT
D: NA; V: TRBV11-2; J: TRBJ2-7; size: few; CDR3: CASSTGPQSYEQYF; DNA: TGTGCCAGCAGCACCGGGCCACAGTCCTACGAGCAGTACTTC
D: TRBD1; V: TRBV12-3/TRBV12-4; J: TRBJ2-5; size: NA; CDR3: CASSFPAGGTGEETQYF; DNA: TGTGCCAGCAGTTTCCCCGCCGGGGGGACAGGGGAAGAGACCCAGTACTTC
D: NA; V: TRBV5-6; J: TRBJ1-6; size: NA; CDR3: CASSFGVSSYNSPLHF; DNA: TGTGCCAGCAGCTTCGGCGTTAGCTCCTATAATTCACCCCTCCACTTT
D: NA; V: TRBV18; J: TRBJ2-3; size: NA; CDR3: CASSLGQPSTDTQYF; DNA: TGTGCCAGCTCACTAGGACAGCCTAGCACAGATACGCAGTATTTT
D: TRBD1; V: TRBV12-3/TRBV12-4; J: TRBJ2-3; size: NA; CDR3: CASDDRGPPTDTQYF; DNA: TGTGCCAGCGATGACAGGGGCCCACCCACAGATACGCAGTATTTT
D: TRBD1; V: TRBV6-6; J: TRBJ1-5; size: NA; CDR3: CASSAPGQGSNQPQHF; DNA: TGTGCCAGCAGTGCACCGGGACAGGGAAGCAATCAGCCCCAGCATTTT
D: NA; V: TRBV6-1; J: TRBJ2-2; size: few; CDR3: CASKRPWAGDTGELFF; DNA: TGTGCCAGCAAACGGCCGTGGGCAGGAGACACCGGGGAGCTGTTTTTT
D: NA; V: TRBV29-1; J: TRBJ2-7; size: NA; CDR3: CSVQAGRSSEQYF; DNA: TGCAGCGTCCAGGCCGGGCGTAGCTCCGAGCAGTACTTC
D: NA; V: TRBV15; J: TRBJ1-5; size: NA; CDR3: CATSRERTERNQPQHF; DNA: TGTGCCACCAGCAGAGAAAGGACAGAGAGGAATCAGCCCCAGCATTTT
D: NA; V: TRBV18; J: TRBJ2-7; size: NA; CDR3: CASSPPGKDEQYF; DNA: TGTGCCAGCTCACCACCGGGGAAAGACGAGCAGTACTTC
D: NA; V: TRBV5-4; J: TRBJ2-2; size: NA; CDR3: CASSLRAWDTGELFF; DNA: TGTGCCAGCAGCTTGAGAGCTTGGGACACCGGGGAGCTGTTTTTT
D: NA; V: TRBV29-1; J: TRBJ2-3; size: few; CDR3: CSVALTGNTQYF; DNA: TGCAGCGTTGCCTTGACAGGCAATACGCAGTATTTT
D: NA; V: TRBV12-3/TRBV12-4; J: TRBJ1-1; size: NA; CDR3: CASTAGNGFTEAFF; DNA: TGTGCCAGCACGGCAGGGAACGGATTCACTGAAGCTTTCTTT
D: TRBD2; V: TRBV6-6; J: TRBJ2-5; size: NA; CDR3: CASSYGWEGETQYF; DNA: TGTGCCAGCAGTTACGGGTGGGAGGGAGAGACCCAGTACTTC
D: TRBD1; V: TRBV7-9; J: TRBJ2-7; size: NA; CDR3: CASSLDLSHRGYEQYF; DNA: TGTGCCAGCAGCTTAGATTTGTCCCACAGGGGCTACGAGCAGTACTTC
D: TRBD2; V: TRBV18; J: TRBJ2-7; size: NA; CDR3: CASSPRPAGGSYEQYF; DNA: TGTGCCAGCTCACCACGTCCAGCGGGAGGTAGCTACGAGCAGTACTTC
D: TRBD2; V: TRBV9; J: TRBJ2-5; size: few; CDR3: CASSVAGGETQYF; DNA: TGTGCCAGCAGCGTAGCGGGGGGAGAGACCCAGTACTTC
D: NA; V: TRBV7-9; J: TRBJ2-7; size: NA; CDR3: CASSLKGEQYF; DNA: TGTGCCAGCAGCTTAAAGGGGGAGCAGTACTTC
D: NA; V: TRBV7-2; J: TRBJ1-1; size: NA; CDR3: CASSPQALSAFF; DNA: TGTGCCAGCAGCCCCCAGGCCTTATCGGCTTTCTTT
D: NA; V: TRBV20-1; J: TRBJ1-5; size: once; CDR3: CSAGRAGQPQHF; DNA: TGCAGTGCTGGGCGGGCGGGTCAGCCCCAGCATTTT
D: NA; V: TRBV5-1; J: TRBJ1-1; size: once; CDR3: CASSLVGDGTEAFF; DNA: TGCGCCAGCAGCTTGGTGGGGGACGGAACCGAAGCTTTCTTT
D: TRBD1; V: TRBV4-2; J: TRBJ2-5; size: NA; CDR3: CASSQDLRTGETQYF; DNA: TGTGCCAGCAGCCAAGATCTGAGGACAGGGGAGACCCAGTACTTC
D: TRBD1; V: TRBV10-3; J: TRBJ1-2; size: NA; CDR3: CAITTGNNYGYTF; DNA: TGTGCCATCACGACAGGGAATAACTATGGCTACACCTTC
D: NA; V: TRBV29-1; J: TRBJ2-2; size: NA; CDR3: CSVIADSNTGELFF; DNA: TGCAGCGTGATAGCGGATTCTAACACCGGGGAGCTGTTTTTT
D: TRBD1; V: TRBV6-1; J: TRBJ1-2; size: NA; CDR3: CASRSFRDRNYGYTF; DNA: TGTGCCAGCAGGTCTTTTAGGGACAGAAACTATGGCTACACCTTC
D: NA; V: TRBV4-2; J: TRBJ2-3; size: NA; CDR3: CASSQGEGNTQYF; DNA: TGTGCCAGCAGCCAAGGAGAGGGGAATACGCAGTATTTT
D: NA; V: TRBV4-1; J: TRBJ2-1; size: NA; CDR3: CASSQDVTSNEQFF; DNA: TGCGCCAGCAGCCAAGATGTCACTAGCAATGAGCAGTTCTTC
D: TRBD1; V: TRBV3-1; J: TRBJ2-5; size: NA; CDR3: CASSTGGWETQYF; DNA: TGTGCCAGCAGCACAGGGGGCTGGGAGACCCAGTACTTC
D: TRBD1; V: TRBV20-1; J: TRBJ2-1; size: NA; CDR3: CSAARGLYNEQFF; DNA: TGCAGTGCCGCCAGGGGGCTATACAATGAGCAGTTCTTC
D: TRBD2; V: TRBV10-3; J: TRBJ2-5; size: few; CDR3: CAISGLAQETQYF; DNA: TGTGCCATCAGTGGACTAGCCCAAGAGACCCAGTACTTC
D: NA; V: TRBV7-6; J: TRBJ2-7; size: NA; CDR3: CASSLVIHGTDYEQYF; DNA: TGTGCCAGCAGCTTAGTTATTCATGGTACTGACTACGAGCAGTACTTC
D: NA; V: TRBV5-1; J: TRBJ2-5; size: NA; CDR3: CASRGSGGLETQYF; DNA: TGCGCCAGCAGAGGGTCTGGGGGCTTGGAGACCCAGTACTTC
D: TRBD2; V: TRBV12-3/TRBV12-4; J: TRBJ2-5; size: once; CDR3: CASSLRLATEETQYF; DNA: TGTGCCAGCAGTTTGAGACTAGCCACCGAAGAGACCCAGTACTTC
D: NA; V: TRBV19; J: TRBJ2-5; size: NA; CDR3: CAPPQQETQYF; DNA: TGTGCCCCACCGCAGCAAGAGACCCAGTACTTC
D: NA; V: TRBV3-1; J: TRBJ1-3; size: NA; CDR3: CASSQTGISGNTIYF; DNA: TGTGCCAGCAGCCAGACAGGAATCTCTGGAAACACCATATATTTT